One and the same sample provided the 8 T cell receptor beta chains below, sequenced in a study of long-term antiretroviral therapy in people with HIV. Samples were assayed with immunoSEQ v3.0 at survey level. Produced via immunoSEQ multiplex PCR; TCRdb's table is partial and in-frame only. The data contain about 20,000 clones, 90% of them singletons. This material consisted of unsorted PBMCs, taken about 4.5 years before starting antiretroviral therapy. These TCRs come from a woman in her twenties or thirties with HIV.

This chain uses TRBV14 with TRBJ2-3; either TRBD1 or TRBD2 may supply D (5 bases each). Trimming shortened V by 0 bases and J by 2 bases, and 12 bases separated the two germline ends. This CDR3 has 16 amino acids. CDR1 SGHDN and CDR2 FVKESK come from the germline V gene. The CDR3 spells CASSQEVRGPTDTQYF. The CDR3 bases are TGTGCCAGCAGCCAAGAAGTGAGGGGACCCACAGATACGCAGTATTTT.

V is TRBV4-3 and J is TRBJ1-5; the D is unclear. In germline, CDR1 is LGHNA, CDR2 YSLEER. The CDR3 extends over 15 amino acids. V was shortened by 0 bases and J by 0 bases, with 6 bases between the two germline ends. CDR3 region: CASSQDLSSNQPQHF. The CDR3 DNA reads as TGCGCCAGCAGCCAAGATTTAAGTAGCAATCAGCCCCAGCATTTT.

The V and J genes are TRBV4-1 and TRBJ1-1; TRBD1 matches at 9 bases. CDR1 is MGHRA, CDR2 YSYEKL, per germline. V was pared by 3 bases and J by 3 bases, with 5 bases of the junction left unmatched. The CDR3 is 15 amino acids. The CDR3 reads CASSHPGQGDTEAFF. DNA of the CDR3: TGCGCCAGCAGCCATCCGGGACAGGGAGACACTGAAGCTTTCTTT.

J is TRBJ1-1 and V is TRBV19; the D is unclear. CDR1 and CDR2 from the germline V gene are LNHDA and SQIVND (reference sequence). This CDR3 region has 14 residues. V was shortened by 6 bases and J by 0 bases, with 11 bases between the two germline ends. DNA for the CDR3: TGTGCCAGTAGGAGTGCAGCCATGAACACTGAAGCTTTCTTT. This translates into CASRSAAMNTEAFF.

The chain combines TRBV5-4 with TRBJ2-7; 7 bases align to TRBD1. Trimming cost V 2 bases and J 2 bases; bases outside gene matches: 19. CDR3 length equals 19 residues. Germline loops: CDR1 SGHNT, CDR2 YYREEE (reference sequence). The CDR3 sequence: CASSLPQGLAHPDTYEQYF. The CDR3 DNA reads as TGTGCCAGCAGCTTACCACAGGGGCTGGCTCATCCTGATACCTACGAGCAGTACTTC.

This clone has a handful of counts. V and J are TRBV19 and TRBJ1-5; D is possibly TRBD1 (5 bases). V was clipped by 5 bases and J by 7 bases, with 21 bases between them. Germline CDR1 LNHDA, CDR2 SQIVND (reference sequence). This CDR3 contains 16 residues. As DNA, the CDR3 is TGTGCCAGTAGTTTCCGAACGGGGCAGGGACGGCAGCCCCAGCATTTT. It specifies CASSFRTGQGRQPQHF. The variable domain in full, completed from reference TRBV19 and TRBJ1-5, reads DGGITQSPKYLFRKEGQNVTLSCEQNLNHDAMYWYRQDPGQGLRLIYYSQIVNDFQKGDIAEGYSVSREKKESFPLTVTSAQKNPTAFYLCASSFRTGQGRQPQHFGDGTRLSIL.

This chain connects TRBV10-3 to TRBJ2-5, with 8 positions matching TRBD2. The V and J ends lost 11 bases and 5 bases, in that order; junction bases with no gene match: 16. The CDR3 spans 15 residues. Germline V gene lookup returns CDR1 ENHRY and CDR2 SYGVKD. CDR3 protein: CACTQSGRGGETQYF. The CDR3 DNA follows: TGTGCCTGTACTCAATCCGGCCGGGGGGGGGAGACCCAGTACTTC.

This clone was observed a single time. The V and J genes are TRBV4-1 and TRBJ1-1; no clear D. Trimming left V 1 base short and J 3 bases short, with 6 bases between. This CDR3 is built from 13 residues. CDR1 is MGHRA, CDR2 YSYEKL, per germline. CDR3 sequence (DNA): TGCGCCAGCAGCCAAGCCGGGTACACTGAAGCTTTCTTT. Its translation: CASSQAGYTEAFF.